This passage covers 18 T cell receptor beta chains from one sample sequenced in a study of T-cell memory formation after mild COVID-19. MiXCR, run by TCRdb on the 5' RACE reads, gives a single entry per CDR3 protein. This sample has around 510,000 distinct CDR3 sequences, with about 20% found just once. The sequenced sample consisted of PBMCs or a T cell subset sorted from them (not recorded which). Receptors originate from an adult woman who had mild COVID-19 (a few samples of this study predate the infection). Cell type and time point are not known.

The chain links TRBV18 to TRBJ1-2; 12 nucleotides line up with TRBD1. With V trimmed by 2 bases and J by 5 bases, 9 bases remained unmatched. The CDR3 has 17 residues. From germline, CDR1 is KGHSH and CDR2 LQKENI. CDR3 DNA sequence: TGTGCCAGCTCACCAGTTGGGACAGGGGGCCGCCTATATGGCTACACCTTC. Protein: CASSPVGTGGRLYGYTF.

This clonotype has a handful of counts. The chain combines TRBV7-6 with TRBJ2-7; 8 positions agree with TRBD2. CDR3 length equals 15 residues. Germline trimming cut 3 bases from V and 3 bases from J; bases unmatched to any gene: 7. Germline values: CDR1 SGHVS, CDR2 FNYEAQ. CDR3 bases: TGTGCCAGCAGCTTCGAGCGGGGGTCCCTCTACGAGCAGTACTTC. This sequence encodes CASSFERGSLYEQYF.

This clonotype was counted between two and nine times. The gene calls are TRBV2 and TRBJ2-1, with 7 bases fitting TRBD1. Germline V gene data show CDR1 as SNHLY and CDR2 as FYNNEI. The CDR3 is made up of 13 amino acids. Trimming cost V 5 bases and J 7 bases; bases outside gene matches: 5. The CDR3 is CASSSGGWNEQFF. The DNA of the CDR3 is TGTGCCAGCAGTTCAGGGGGATGGAATGAGCAGTTCTTC.

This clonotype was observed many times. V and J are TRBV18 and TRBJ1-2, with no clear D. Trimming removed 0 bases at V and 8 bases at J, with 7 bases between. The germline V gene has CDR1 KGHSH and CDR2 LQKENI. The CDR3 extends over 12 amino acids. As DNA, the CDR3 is TGTGCCAGCTCACCACCAAGTGGCGGCTACACCTTC. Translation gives CASSPPSGGYTF.

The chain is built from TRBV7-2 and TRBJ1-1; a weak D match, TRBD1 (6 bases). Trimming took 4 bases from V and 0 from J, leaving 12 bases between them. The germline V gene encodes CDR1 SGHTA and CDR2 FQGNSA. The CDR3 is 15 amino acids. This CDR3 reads CASSSQTGLNTEAFF. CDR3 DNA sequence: TGTGCCAGCAGCTCCCAGACAGGTTTGAACACTGAAGCTTTCTTT.

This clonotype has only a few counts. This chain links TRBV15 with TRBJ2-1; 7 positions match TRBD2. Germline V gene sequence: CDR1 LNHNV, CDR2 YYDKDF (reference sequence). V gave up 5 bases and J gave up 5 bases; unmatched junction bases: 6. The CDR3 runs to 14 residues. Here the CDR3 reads CATSRGLGHNEQFF. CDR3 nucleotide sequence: TGTGCCACCAGCCGCGGACTAGGCCACAATGAGCAGTTCTTC.

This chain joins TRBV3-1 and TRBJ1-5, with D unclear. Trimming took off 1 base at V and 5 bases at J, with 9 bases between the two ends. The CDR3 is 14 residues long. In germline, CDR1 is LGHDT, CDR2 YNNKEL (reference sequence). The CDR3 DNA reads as TGTGCCAGCAGCCAAGGACCCACAGATCAGCCCCAGCATTTT. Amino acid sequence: CASSQGPTDQPQHF.

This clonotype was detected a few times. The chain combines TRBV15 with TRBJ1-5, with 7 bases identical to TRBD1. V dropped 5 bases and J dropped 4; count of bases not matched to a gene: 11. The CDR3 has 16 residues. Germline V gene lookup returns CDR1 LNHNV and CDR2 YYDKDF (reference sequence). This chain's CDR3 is CATSWGNRGRNQPQHF. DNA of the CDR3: TGTGCCACCAGCTGGGGTAACAGGGGTAGGAATCAGCCCCAGCATTTT.

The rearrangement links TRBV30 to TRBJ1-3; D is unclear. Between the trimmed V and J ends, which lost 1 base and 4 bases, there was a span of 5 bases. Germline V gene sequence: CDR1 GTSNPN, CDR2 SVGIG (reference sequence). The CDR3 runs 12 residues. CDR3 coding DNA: TGTGCCTGGAGTGCGTCGGGAAACACCATATATTTT. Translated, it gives CAWSASGNTIYF.

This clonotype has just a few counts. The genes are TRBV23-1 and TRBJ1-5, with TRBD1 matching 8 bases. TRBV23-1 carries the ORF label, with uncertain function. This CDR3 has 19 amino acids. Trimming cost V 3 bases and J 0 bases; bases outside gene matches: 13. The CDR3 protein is CASSHPRHRGFYSNQPQHF. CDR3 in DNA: TGCGCCAGCAGTCATCCCCGGCACAGGGGGTTTTATAGCAATCAGCCCCAGCATTTT.

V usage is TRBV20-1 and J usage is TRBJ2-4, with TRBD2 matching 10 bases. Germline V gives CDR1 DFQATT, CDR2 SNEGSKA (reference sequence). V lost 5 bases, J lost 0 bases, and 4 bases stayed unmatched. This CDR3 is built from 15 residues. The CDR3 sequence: CSAALAGIAKNIQYF. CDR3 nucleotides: TGCAGTGCTGCACTAGCGGGGATAGCCAAAAACATTCAGTACTTC.

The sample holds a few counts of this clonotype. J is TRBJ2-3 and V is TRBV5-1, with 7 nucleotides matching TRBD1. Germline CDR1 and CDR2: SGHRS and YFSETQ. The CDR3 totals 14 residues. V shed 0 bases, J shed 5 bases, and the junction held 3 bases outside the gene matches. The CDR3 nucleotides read TGCGCCAGCAGCTTGGTAGGGGGCGAAGATACGCAGTATTTT. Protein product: CASSLVGGEDTQYF. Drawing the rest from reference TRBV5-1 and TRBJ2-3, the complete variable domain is KAGVTQTPRYLIKTRGQQVTLSCSPISGHRSVSWYQQTPGQGLQFLFEYFSETQRNKGNFPGRFSGRQFSNSRSEMNVSTLELGDSALYLCASSLVGGEDTQYFGPGTRLTVL.

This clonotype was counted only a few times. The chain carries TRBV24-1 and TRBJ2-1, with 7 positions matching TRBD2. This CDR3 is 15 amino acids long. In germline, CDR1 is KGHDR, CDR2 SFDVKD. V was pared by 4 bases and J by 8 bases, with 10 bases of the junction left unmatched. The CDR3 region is CATSDPAGHLHEQFF. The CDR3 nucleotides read TGTGCCACCAGTGACCCAGCGGGGCATCTCCATGAGCAGTTCTTC.

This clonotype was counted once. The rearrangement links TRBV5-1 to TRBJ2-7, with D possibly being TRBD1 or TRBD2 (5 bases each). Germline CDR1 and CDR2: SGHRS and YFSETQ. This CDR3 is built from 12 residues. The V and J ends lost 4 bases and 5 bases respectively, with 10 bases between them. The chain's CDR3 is CASSRDGDEQYF. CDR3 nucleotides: TGCGCCAGCAGCCGGGACGGGGACGAGCAGTACTTC.

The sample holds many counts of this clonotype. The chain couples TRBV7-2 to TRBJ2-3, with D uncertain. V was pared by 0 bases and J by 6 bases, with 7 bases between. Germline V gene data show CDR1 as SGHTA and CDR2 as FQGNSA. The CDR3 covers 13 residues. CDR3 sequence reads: CASSLASMDTQYF. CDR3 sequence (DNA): TGTGCCAGCAGCTTAGCGAGTATGGATACGCAGTATTTT.

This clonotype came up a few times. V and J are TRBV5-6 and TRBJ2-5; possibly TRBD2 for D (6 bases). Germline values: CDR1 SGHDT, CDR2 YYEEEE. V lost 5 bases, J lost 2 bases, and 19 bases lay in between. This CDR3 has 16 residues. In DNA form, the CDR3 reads TGTGCCAGCAGTTCTCCCCGGGGACTTCAGCAAGAGACCCAGTACTTC. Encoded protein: CASSSPRGLQQETQYF.

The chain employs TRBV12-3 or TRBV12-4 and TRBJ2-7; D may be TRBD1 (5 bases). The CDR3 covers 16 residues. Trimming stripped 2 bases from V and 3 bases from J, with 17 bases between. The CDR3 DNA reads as TGTGCCAGCAGTTTAATTGGCCAGGGTTTGTTCTACGAGCAGTACTTC. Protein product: CASSLIGQGLFYEQYF.

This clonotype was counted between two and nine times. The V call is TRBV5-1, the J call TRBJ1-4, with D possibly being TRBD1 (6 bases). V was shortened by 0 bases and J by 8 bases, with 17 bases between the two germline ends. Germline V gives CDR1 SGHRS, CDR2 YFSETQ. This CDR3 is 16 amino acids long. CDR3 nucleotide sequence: TGCGCCAGCAGCTTGGGACAGGCCTCACTCAGGGAAAAACTGTTTTTT. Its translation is CASSLGQASLREKLFF.